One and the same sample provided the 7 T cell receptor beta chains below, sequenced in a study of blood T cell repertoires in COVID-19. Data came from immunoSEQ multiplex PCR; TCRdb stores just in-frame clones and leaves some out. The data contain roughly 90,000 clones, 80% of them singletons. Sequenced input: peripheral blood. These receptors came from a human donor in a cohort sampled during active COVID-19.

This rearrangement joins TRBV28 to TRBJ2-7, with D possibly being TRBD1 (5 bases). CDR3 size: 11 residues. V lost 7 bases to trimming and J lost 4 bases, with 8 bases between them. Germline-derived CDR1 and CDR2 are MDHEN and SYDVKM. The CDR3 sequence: CASNQGYEQYF. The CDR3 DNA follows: TGTGCCAGCAACCAGGGTTACGAGCAGTACTTC.

The CDR3 region is CASTLEAATNEKLFF. In DNA form, the CDR3 reads TGTGCCAGTACCCTTGAGGCCGCAACTAATGAAAAACTGTTTTTT. V is TRBV19 and J is TRBJ1-4; D unclear. The CDR3 contains 15 residues. The V end lost 7 bases, the J end lost 0 bases, and 12 bases lay between the germline ends. Looked up from germline, CDR1 is LNHDA and CDR2 is SQIVND (reference sequence).

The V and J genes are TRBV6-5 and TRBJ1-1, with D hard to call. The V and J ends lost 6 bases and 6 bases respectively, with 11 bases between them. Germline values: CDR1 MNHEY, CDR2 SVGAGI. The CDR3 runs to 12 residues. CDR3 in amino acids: CASRNPGPEAFF. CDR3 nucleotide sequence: TGTGCCAGCAGGAACCCTGGCCCTGAAGCTTTCTTT.

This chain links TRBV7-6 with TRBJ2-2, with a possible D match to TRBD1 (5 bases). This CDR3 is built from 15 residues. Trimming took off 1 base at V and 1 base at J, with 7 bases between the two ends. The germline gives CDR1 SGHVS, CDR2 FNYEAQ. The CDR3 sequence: CASSLVTGNTGELFF. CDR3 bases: TGTGCCAGCAGCTTAGTCACAGGGAACACCGGGGAGCTGTTTTTT.

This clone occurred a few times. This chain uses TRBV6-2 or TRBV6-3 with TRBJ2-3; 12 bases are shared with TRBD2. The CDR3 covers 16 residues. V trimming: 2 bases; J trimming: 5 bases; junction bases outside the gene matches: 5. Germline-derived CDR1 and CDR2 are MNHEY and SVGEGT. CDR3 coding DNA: TGTGCCAGCAGTTACCGCTCTAGCGGGAGGGTAGATACGCAGTATTTT. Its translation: CASSYRSSGRVDTQYF.

The CDR3: CASKHSGPNEQFF. In DNA form, the CDR3 reads TGTGCCAGCAAGCATAGCGGTCCCAATGAGCAGTTCTTC. This chain uses TRBV12-3 or TRBV12-4 with TRBJ2-1, with D possibly matching TRBD2 (6 bases). This CDR3 contains 13 residues. V lost 7 bases and J 6 bases, leaving 13 bases between the germline ends.

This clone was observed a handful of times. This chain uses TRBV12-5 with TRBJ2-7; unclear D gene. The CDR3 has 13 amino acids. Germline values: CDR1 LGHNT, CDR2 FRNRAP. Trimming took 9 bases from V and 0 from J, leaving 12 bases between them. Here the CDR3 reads CASPQLFSYEQYF. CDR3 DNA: TGTGCTAGCCCCCAACTCTTCTCCTACGAGCAGTACTTC.